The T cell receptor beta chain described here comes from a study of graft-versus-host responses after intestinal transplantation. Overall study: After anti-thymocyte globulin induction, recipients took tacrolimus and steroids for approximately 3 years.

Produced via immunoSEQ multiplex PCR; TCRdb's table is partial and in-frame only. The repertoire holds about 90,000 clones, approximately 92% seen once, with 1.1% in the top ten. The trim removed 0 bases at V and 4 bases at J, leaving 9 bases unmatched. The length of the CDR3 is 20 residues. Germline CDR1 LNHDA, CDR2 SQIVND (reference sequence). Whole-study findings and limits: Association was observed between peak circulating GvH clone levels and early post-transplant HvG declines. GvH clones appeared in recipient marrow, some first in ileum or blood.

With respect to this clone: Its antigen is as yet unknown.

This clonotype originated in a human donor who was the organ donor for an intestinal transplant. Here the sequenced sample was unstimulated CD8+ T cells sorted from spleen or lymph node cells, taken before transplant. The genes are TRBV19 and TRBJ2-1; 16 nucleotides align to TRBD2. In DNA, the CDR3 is TGTGCCAGTAGTATAGATCGCTTCGGGACTAGCGGGAGGGCATACAATGAGCAGTTCTTC. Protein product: CASSIDRFGTSGRAYNEQFF.